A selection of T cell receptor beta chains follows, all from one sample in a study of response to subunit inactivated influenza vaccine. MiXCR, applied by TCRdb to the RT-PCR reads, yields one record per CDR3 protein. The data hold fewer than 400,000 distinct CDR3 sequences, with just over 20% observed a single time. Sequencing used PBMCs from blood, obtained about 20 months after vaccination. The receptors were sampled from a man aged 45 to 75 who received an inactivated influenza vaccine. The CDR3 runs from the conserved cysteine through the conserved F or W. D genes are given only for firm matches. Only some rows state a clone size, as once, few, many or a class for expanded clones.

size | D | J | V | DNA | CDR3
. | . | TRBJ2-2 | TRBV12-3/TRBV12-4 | TGTGCCAGCAGTTTTAGACTGCAGAACACCGGGGAGCTGTTTTTT | CASSFRLQNTGELFF
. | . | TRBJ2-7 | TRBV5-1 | TGCGCCAGCAGCTTGAACAATAGACAGGGACTGAAGTACTTC | CASSLNNRQGLKYF
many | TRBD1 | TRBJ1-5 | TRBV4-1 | TGCGCCAGCAGCCAAGGGACAGGGGTGGCGGGCAATCAGCCCCAGCATTTT | CASSQGTGVAGNQPQHF
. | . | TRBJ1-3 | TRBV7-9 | TGTGCCAGCAGCTTAGCGGGGTTAAGCTCTGGAAACACCATATATTTT | CASSLAGLSSGNTIYF
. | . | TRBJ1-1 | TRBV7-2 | TGTGCCAGCAGTATCGGACGGGTCGGGGCCACTGAAGCTTTCTTT | CASSIGRVGATEAFF
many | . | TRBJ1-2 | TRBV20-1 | TGCAGTGCTAGTGGAAGGGGCGTGAGCTATGGCTACACCTTC | CSASGRGVSYGYTF
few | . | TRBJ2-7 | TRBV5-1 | TGCGCCAGCAGCTTGAGAGGGATTGGGCACGAGCAGTACTTC | CASSLRGIGHEQYF
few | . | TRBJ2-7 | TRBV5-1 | TGCGCCAGCAGCTTGGTTCACCACGAGCAGTACTTC | CASSLVHHEQYF
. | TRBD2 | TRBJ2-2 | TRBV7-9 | TGTGCCAGCCCGCTTTTACTAGCGGGCACCGGGGGGCTGTTTTTT | CASPLLLAGTGGLFF
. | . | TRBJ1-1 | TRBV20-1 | TGCAGTGCTAGTACCTACCGAAATTTAAGGGATGAAGCTTTCTTT | CSASTYRNLRDEAFF
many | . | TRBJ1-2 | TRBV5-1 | TGCGCCAGCAGCTTAAACCCAACAGAGCCCTATGGCTACACCTTC | CASSLNPTEPYGYTF
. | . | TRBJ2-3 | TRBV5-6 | TGTGCCAGCAGCCCACTTTGGGCGGATACAGATACGCAGTATTTT | CASSPLWADTDTQYF
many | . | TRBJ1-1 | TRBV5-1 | TGCGCCAGCAGCTTGGGGACAGATCGGCCCACTGAAGCTTTCTTT | CASSLGTDRPTEAFF
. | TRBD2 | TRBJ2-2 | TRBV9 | TGTGCCAGCAGCCCGCGGCTAGCGGGGACCACCGGGGAGCTGTTTTTT | CASSPRLAGTTGELFF
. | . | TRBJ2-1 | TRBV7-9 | TGTGCCGGCAAAGCGGGTTCCTACAATGAGCAGTTCTTC | CAGKAGSYNEQFF
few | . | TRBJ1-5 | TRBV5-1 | TGCGCCAGCAGCTTGAGCGCCTTTCTAGGCAATCAGCCCCAGCATTTT | CASSLSAFLGNQPQHF
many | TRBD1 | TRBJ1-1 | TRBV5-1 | TGTGCCAGCAGCTTAGGGACAGGGGTGAACACTGAAGCTTTCTTT | CASSLGTGVNTEAFF
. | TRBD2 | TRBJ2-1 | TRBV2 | TGTGCCAGCAGTGAAAACGGGGAGGGAAAGTTCTTC | CASSENGEGKFF
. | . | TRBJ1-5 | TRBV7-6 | TGTGCCAGCAGCTTAGGGGGTGGGCAGACCCAGCATTTT | CASSLGGGQTQHF
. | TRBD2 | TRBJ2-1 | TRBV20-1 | TGCAGTGCTAGAGGGGGACTAGCGGGGTCCCCCGGCAATGAGCAGTTCTTC | CSARGGLAGSPGNEQFF
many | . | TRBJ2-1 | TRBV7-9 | TGTGCCACTATCCAGGGGTACAATGAGCAGTTCTTC | CATIQGYNEQFF
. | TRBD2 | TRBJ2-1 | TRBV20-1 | TGCAGTGCTAGAGAGGGGACTAGGTCGTACAATGAGCAGTTCTTC | CSAREGTRSYNEQFF
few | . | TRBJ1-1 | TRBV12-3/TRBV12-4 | TGTGCCAGCAGTCAAGGCACACTAAGCAGAGAAGCTTTCTTT | CASSQGTLSREAFF
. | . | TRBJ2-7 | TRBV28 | TGTGCCAGCAGGATAGACAGAGGGATCAACGAGCAGTACTTC | CASRIDRGINEQYF
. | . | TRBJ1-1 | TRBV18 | TGTGCCAGCTCACCTTCTAGGGTGGGGAACACTGAAGCTTTCTTT | CASSPSRVGNTEAFF
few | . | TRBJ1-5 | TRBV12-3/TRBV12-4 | TGTGCCAGCAGTTTTCGGAGACAGGACAATCAGCCCCAGCATTTT | CASSFRRQDNQPQHF
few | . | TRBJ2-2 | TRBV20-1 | TGCAGTGCGGCCCTGTGGGGGGAGACCGGGGAGCTGTTTTTT | CSAALWGETGELFF
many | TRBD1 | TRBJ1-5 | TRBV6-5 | TGTGCCAGCAGTTACTGGACAGGGGGCAGTCAGCCCCAGCATTTT | CASSYWTGGSQPQHF
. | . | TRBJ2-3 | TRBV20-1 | TGCAGTGCTCAAGGGGCGGTCGCAGATACGCAGTATTTT | CSAQGAVADTQYF